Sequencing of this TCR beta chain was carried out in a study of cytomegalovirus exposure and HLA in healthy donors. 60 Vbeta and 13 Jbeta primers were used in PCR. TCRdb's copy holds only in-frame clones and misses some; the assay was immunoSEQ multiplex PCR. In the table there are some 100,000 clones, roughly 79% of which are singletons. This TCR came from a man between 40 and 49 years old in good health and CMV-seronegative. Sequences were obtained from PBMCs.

CDR3 bases: TGTGCCACCAGCAGACTGACAGGGGGTTCCTACAATGAGCAGTTCTTC. It yields the protein CATSRLTGGSYNEQFF. The rearrangement links TRBV15 to TRBJ2-1; 9 bases line up with TRBD1. Per the germline V gene, CDR1 is LNHNV and CDR2 is YYDKDF (reference sequence). Trimming took 2 bases from V and 1 from J; bases not matched to a gene: 3. The CDR3 is 16 residues long.